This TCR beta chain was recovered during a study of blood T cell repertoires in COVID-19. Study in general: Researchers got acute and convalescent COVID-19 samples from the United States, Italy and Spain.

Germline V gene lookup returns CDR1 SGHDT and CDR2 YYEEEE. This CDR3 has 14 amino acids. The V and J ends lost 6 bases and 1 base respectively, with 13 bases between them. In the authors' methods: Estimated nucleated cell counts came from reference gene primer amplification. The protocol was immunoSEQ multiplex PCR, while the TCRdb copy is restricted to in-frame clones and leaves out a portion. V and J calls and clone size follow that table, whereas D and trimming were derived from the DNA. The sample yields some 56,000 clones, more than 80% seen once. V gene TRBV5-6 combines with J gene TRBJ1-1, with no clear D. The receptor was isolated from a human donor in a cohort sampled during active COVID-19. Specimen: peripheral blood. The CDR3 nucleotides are TGTGCCAGCACCAATATGGGAGGGAACACTGAAGCTTTCTTT. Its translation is CASTNMGGNTEAFF. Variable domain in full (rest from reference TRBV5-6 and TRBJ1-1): DAGVTQSPTHLIKTRGQQVTLRCSPKSGHDTVSWYQQALGQGPQFIFQYYEEEERQRGNFPDRFSGHQFPNYSSELNVNALLLGDSALYLCASTNMGGNTEAFFGQGTRLTVV.